A single sample gave rise to the 30 T cell receptor beta chains below, sequenced in a study of shared clonotypes between healthy human individuals. Assay: immunoSEQ multiplex PCR; the TCRdb copy retains only in-frame clones and omits some. This sample has 950,000 to 1,100,000 clones, with about 75% found just once. The sequenced sample consisted of memory CD4+ T cells sorted from blood. The subset was: CD45RA-negative fraction. The receptors here all came from a man between 18 and 29 years old in good health.

This chain links TRBV5-1 with TRBJ1-2; D remains ambiguous. V lost 4 bases to trimming and J lost 2 bases, with 15 bases between them. The CDR3 loop spans 15 amino acids. Germline V gene sequence: CDR1 SGHRS, CDR2 YFSETQ. The CDR3 sequence: CASSPGGGENYGYTF. CDR3 nucleotide sequence: TGCGCCAGCAGCCCCGGTGGCGGGGAGAACTATGGCTACACCTTC.

The sample holds a few counts of this clone. A much larger clone differs by one base, so this may be a read error. The rearrangement uses TRBV10-3 and TRBJ2-5; perhaps TRBD2 as D (6 bases). The J call may not be correct, given that the DNA end is closer to TRBJ2-7. Germline V gives CDR1 ENHRY, CDR2 SYGVKD. The CDR3 spans 12 residues. The DNA of the CDR3 is TGTGCCATCAGTCGGACTAACTACGAGCAGTACTTC. Amino acids: CAISRTNYEQYF.

The V call is TRBV6-5, the J call TRBJ2-5; 8 nucleotides align to TRBD2. Germline loops: CDR1 MNHEY, CDR2 SVGAGI. CDR3 length equals 13 residues. The V and J ends lost 8 bases and 4 bases, in that order; junction bases with no gene match: 6. CDR3 bases: TGTGCCAGCTCCGGGGGGGCCTTAGAGACCCAGTACTTC. It yields the protein CASSGGALETQYF.

This rearrangement joins TRBV28 to TRBJ1-5, with D possibly matching TRBD1 (5 bases). CDR1 MDHEN and CDR2 SYDVKM come from the germline V gene. This CDR3 comprises 17 residues. In nucleotides, the CDR3 is TGTGCGACGGGGGGGAGGACACGGGAAAATAGCAATCAGCCCCAGCATTTT. Translating it yields CATGGRTRENSNQPQHF.

This clone was counted at least ten times. The gene calls are TRBV30 and TRBJ1-2; D not certain. Germline V gene data show CDR1 as GTSNPN and CDR2 as SVGIG (reference sequence). The germline V and J ends were trimmed by 4 bases and 1 base, with 22 bases remaining between them. The length of the CDR3 is 17 residues. For the CDR3, the DNA is TGTGCCTGGACCCTGGAAGGAGGGTCCCGTTATAACTATGGCTACACCTTC. This sequence encodes CAWTLEGGSRYNYGYTF.

V gene TRBV29-1 combines with J gene TRBJ2-7, with 9 bases that match TRBD1. CDR3 size: 15 residues. J gave up 0 bases and V 7 bases, and 10 bases lay outside the gene matches. The germline gives CDR1 SQVTM, CDR2 ANQGSEA. CDR3 bases: TGCAGCGGATCCGGGACAGGGACCTCCTCCTACGAGCAGTACTTC. Translation gives CSGSGTGTSSYEQYF.

This chain links TRBV7-2 with TRBJ2-5; 7 nucleotides align to TRBD2. The CDR3 is 16 residues long. From germline, CDR1 is SGHTA and CDR2 FQGNSA. V shed 0 bases and J 2 bases; nucleotides not matched to a gene: 6. In nucleotides, the CDR3 is TGTGCCAGCAGCTTAGCGCGGAGCGGGACGCAAGAGACCCAGTACTTC. It yields the protein CASSLARSGTQETQYF.

The chain recombines TRBV5-8 with TRBJ2-2; possibly TRBD2 for D (6 bases). Germline CDR1 SGHTS, CDR2 YDEGEE. CDR3 size: 15 residues. The germline V and J ends were trimmed by 6 bases and 4 bases, with 16 bases remaining between them. The DNA for the CDR3 is TGTGCCAGCACCTCCGGGAGTCTTTTCACCGGGGAGCTGTTTTTT. Amino acid sequence: CASTSGSLFTGELFF.

The chain couples TRBV11-2 to TRBJ1-1; D not resolved. Germline V gene sequence: CDR1 SGHAT, CDR2 FQNNGV. Trimming removed 6 bases at V and 0 bases at J, with 8 bases between. This CDR3 has 13 residues. For the CDR3, the DNA is TGTGCCAGCAGTACAGAGCTGAACACTGAAGCTTTCTTT. Amino acid sequence: CASSTELNTEAFF. Full variable domain (missing parts from reference TRBV11-2 and TRBJ1-1): EAGVAQSPRYKIIEKRQSVAFWCNPISGHATLYWYQQILGQGPKLLIQFQNNGVVDDSQLPKDRFSAERLKGVDSTLKIQPAKLEDSAVYLCASSTELNTEAFFGQGTRLTVV.

The rearrangement joins TRBV28 to TRBJ1-2; D is ambiguous. Trimming left V 3 bases short and J 4 bases short, with 9 bases between. The CDR3 contains 13 residues. Per germline, CDR1 MDHEN and CDR2 SYDVKM. CDR3 sequence (DNA): TGTGCCAGCAGTTTGTCGTCGACCTATGGCTACACCTTC. Amino acids: CASSLSSTYGYTF.

This chain links TRBV2 with TRBJ2-7; a possible D gene is TRBD1 (6 bases). Germline V gives CDR1 SNHLY, CDR2 FYNNEI. The length of the CDR3 is 14 residues. Trimming took 2 bases from V and 2 from J, leaving 10 bases between them. The chain's CDR3 is CASSETTGTYEQYF. CDR3 nucleotide sequence: TGTGCCAGCAGTGAAACTACAGGGACCTACGAGCAGTACTTC.

CDR3 residues: CASSPRILNTGELFF. DNA of the CDR3: TGCGCCAGCAGCCCGAGAATTTTAAACACCGGGGAGCTGTTTTTT. The chain couples TRBV4-3 to TRBJ2-2; D is uncertain. This CDR3 is 15 amino acids long. Germline V gives CDR1 LGHNA, CDR2 YSLEER. V gave up 4 bases and J gave up 2 bases, with 11 bases separating them.

The rearrangement links TRBV10-3 to TRBJ1-1; TRBD1 is a possible D gene (6 bases). Germline assignment: CDR1 ENHRY and CDR2 SYGVKD. CDR3 length: 14 residues. The V gene lost 4 bases and the J gene lost 3 bases, with 12 bases spanning the gap. CDR3 sequence (DNA): TGTGCCATCAGTGGTGGACAGTTGTACACTGAAGCTTTCTTT. Its translation: CAISGGQLYTEAFF.

The chain couples TRBV2 to TRBJ2-7; TRBD2 is a possible D gene (5 bases). CDR3 length: 15 residues. Germline assignment: CDR1 SNHLY and CDR2 FYNNEI. The V and J ends lost 6 bases and 0 bases respectively, with 15 bases between them. CDR3 region: CASRREQSNSYEQYF. CDR3 DNA: TGTGCCAGCAGAAGGGAGCAGTCGAACTCCTACGAGCAGTACTTC.

The V gene is TRBV7-2, the J gene TRBJ1-1; D not certain. CDR3 size: 15 residues. Trimming pared 1 base from V and 7 bases from J, leaving 16 bases between. The germline V gene has CDR1 SGHTA and CDR2 FQGNSA. CDR3 DNA: TGTGCCAGCAGCTTAGTACGGTTTATGGTTATTGAAGCTTTCTTT. Amino acid sequence: CASSLVRFMVIEAFF.

The V call is TRBV9, the J call TRBJ1-2; the match to TRBD1 covers 8 bases. Germline CDR1 is SGDLS and CDR2 is YYNGEE. The CDR3 has 14 residues. The junction had 5 bases not matched to a gene; V was cut back by 1 base and J by 6 bases. The CDR3 sequence: CASSVTGTGDGYTF. The CDR3 DNA is TGTGCCAGCAGCGTAACCGGGACAGGCGATGGCTACACCTTC. Combining the CDR3 with reference TRBV9 and TRBJ1-2 gives the whole variable domain DSGVTQTPKHLITATGQRVTLRCSPRSGDLSVYWYQQSLDQGLQFLIQYYNGEERAKGNILERFSAQQFPDLHSELNLSSLELGDSALYFCASSVTGTGDGYTFGSGTRLTVV.

The J gene is TRBJ1-5, the V gene TRBV15; tentatively, D is TRBD1 (6 bases). Germline CDR1 and CDR2: LNHNV and YYDKDF (reference sequence). This CDR3 has 14 residues. The ends were cut back, 1 base at V and 7 bases at J, with 11 bases in the middle. The CDR3 DNA reads as TGTGCCACCAGCAGAGTTAACAGGGAACAGCCCCAGCATTTT. This encodes CATSRVNREQPQHF.

This clone has just a few counts. The chain is built from TRBV11-2 and TRBJ2-1, with D perhaps matching TRBD1 or TRBD2 (5 bases each). This CDR3 is 14 amino acids long. The germline gives CDR1 SGHAT, CDR2 FQNNGV. Deletions cut 3 bases from V and 10 bases from J, with 16 bases between. The CDR3 DNA is TGTGCCAGCAGCTTCGCCGGGACCCAGGTGGAGCAGTTCTTC. It translates to CASSFAGTQVEQFF.

Points on this clone: The sample has other DNA sequences that encode this CDR3 too. The CDR3 DNA reads TGTGCCAGCAGGCAGGGATACGAGCAGTACTTC. Its protein product is CASRQGYEQYF. The chain links TRBV6-5 to TRBJ2-7, with TRBD1 as a possible D gene (5 bases). CDR1 is MNHEY, CDR2 SVGAGI, per germline. V lost 6 bases, J lost 4 bases, and 7 bases lay in between. This CDR3 is built from 11 residues.

The rearrangement uses TRBV30 and TRBJ1-2, with D possibly TRBD1 on 6 matching bases. The CDR3 is 13 amino acids. Germline loops: CDR1 GTSNPN, CDR2 SVGIG (reference sequence). With 0 bases removed from V and 8 bases from J, the gap between germline ends came to 13 bases. The CDR3 sequence is CAWSVRTERGYTF. The DNA for the CDR3 is TGTGCCTGGAGTGTACGGACAGAACGGGGCTACACCTTC.

V is TRBV6-1 and J is TRBJ2-7, with no clear D. Germline CDR1 and CDR2: MNHNS and SASEGT. This CDR3 contains 16 residues. Trimming pared 2 bases from V and 7 bases from J, leaving 21 bases between. CDR3 DNA sequence: TGTGCCAGCAGTGAATTCCAGGCGGCCGGCCTGGGGGAGCAGTACTTC. This translates into CASSEFQAAGLGEQYF.

This sequence joins TRBV10-3 and TRBJ2-3, with 8 bases aligning to TRBD2. V lost 3 bases, J lost 8 bases, and 1 base stayed unmatched. The CDR3 consists of 12 residues. CDR1 ENHRY and CDR2 SYGVKD come from the germline V gene. DNA for the CDR3: TGTGCCATCAGTGATGCGGGAGGTACGCAGTATTTT. Its translation: CAISDAGGTQYF.

The rearrangement links TRBV11-3 to TRBJ2-2; no firm D call. From germline, CDR1 is SGHNT and CDR2 YENEEA. The V end lost 4 bases, the J end lost 3 bases, and 9 bases lay between the germline ends. The CDR3 consists of 14 residues. The CDR3 bases are TGTGCCAGCAGCTCGCCGTCCTACACCGGGGAGCTGTTTTTT. The encoded protein is CASSSPSYTGELFF.

The rearrangement uses TRBV30 and TRBJ2-5; 7 nucleotides match TRBD2. V lost 2 bases, J lost 2 bases, and 5 bases stayed unmatched. Germline V lookup: CDR1 GTSNPN, CDR2 SVGIG (reference sequence). This CDR3 spans 14 amino acids. The DNA of the CDR3 is TGTGCCTGGAGTCCGCTAGCGGCTCAAGAGACCCAGTACTTC. It is translated as CAWSPLAAQETQYF.

The chain combines TRBV5-6 with TRBJ1-2; D gene unclear. Trimming took 0 bases from V and 3 from J, leaving 9 bases between them. Germline-derived CDR1 and CDR2 are SGHDT and YYEEEE. The CDR3 runs to 14 residues. This CDR3 reads CASSLGAFYYGYTF. The CDR3 DNA reads as TGTGCCAGCAGCTTGGGTGCGTTTTACTATGGCTACACCTTC.

This clone was found a few times. V is TRBV7-2 and J is TRBJ2-1; D might be TRBD1 or TRBD2, each matching 6 bases. V shed 4 bases and J shed 8 bases, with 21 bases lying between them. Germline V gene data show CDR1 as SGHTA and CDR2 as FQGNSA. CDR3 length: 16 amino acids. The DNA of the CDR3 is TGTGCCAGCAGCTCTCCGGGGGCACCGAGAGCCGATGAGCAGTTCTTC. It codes for CASSSPGAPRADEQFF.

This clone turned up a few times. The chain recombines TRBV10-3 with TRBJ2-1; the match to TRBD2 covers 9 bases. Germline V gene sequence: CDR1 ENHRY, CDR2 SYGVKD. This CDR3 has 13 residues. J gave up 7 bases and V 5 bases, and 3 bases lay outside the gene matches. The CDR3 sequence: CAISLAGTNEQFF. The CDR3 DNA is TGTGCCATCAGTCTAGCGGGGACTAATGAGCAGTTCTTC.

CDR3 nucleotide sequence: TGCGCCAGCAGCTCAGCAGCGGGGGTCGGGGATACGCAGTATTTT. This sequence encodes CASSSAAGVGDTQYF. The gene calls are TRBV5-1 and TRBJ2-3, with 8 bases that match TRBD2. The length of the CDR3 is 15 residues. CDR1 is SGHRS and CDR2 is YFSETQ in the germline V gene. With 3 bases clipped from V and 6 bases from J, the junction kept 9 bases outside the gene matches.

The J gene is TRBJ2-4, the V gene TRBV6-1, with D perhaps TRBD1 (6 bases). Trimming took off 8 bases at V and 5 bases at J, with 19 bases between the two ends. CDR1 and CDR2 (germline): MNHNS, SASEGT. This CDR3 is built from 15 residues. CDR3 nucleotides: TGTGCCAGCGGGTCCGATACAGGGTGGGAAAACATTCAGTACTTC. It encodes CASGSDTGWENIQYF.

This clone was counted only a few times. V usage is TRBV5-4 and J usage is TRBJ1-2; TRBD1 might be the D (5 bases). Trimming took 4 bases from V and 5 from J, leaving 12 bases between them. This CDR3 is 13 amino acids long. Germline V lookup: CDR1 SGHNT, CDR2 YYREEE (reference sequence). This CDR3 reads CASSPDRQYGYTF. The DNA for the CDR3 is TGTGCCAGCAGCCCCGACAGACAGTATGGCTACACCTTC.